This T cell receptor beta chain was profiled in a study of shared clonotypes between healthy human individuals. Source study methods: Junction-only sequences without quality scores came from ImmunoSEQ, so filtering differed. Clones were read by immunoSEQ multiplex PCR, and TCRdb kept only the in-frame ones, dropping some. The V and J calls and clone size come from that table; D and trimming were worked out from the DNA. The sample holds about 1.5 million clones; roughly 98% are singletons and the top ten take less than 0.55%. V lost 3 bases, J lost 4 bases, and 2 bases stayed unmatched. Germline V gene data show CDR1 as GTSNPN and CDR2 as SVGIG (reference sequence). This CDR3 has 13 residues.

The chain uses TRBV30 and TRBJ1-2; 10 nucleotides line up with TRBD1. The sequenced sample consisted of naive CD4+ T cells sorted from blood. The subset was: CD45RA+ positively selected. This receptor was obtained from a man younger than 40 in good health. The CDR3 spells CAWSDRGPYGYTF. The CDR3 nucleotides read TGTGCCTGGAGCGACAGGGGGCCCTATGGCTACACCTTC.